A single sample is the source of the 23 T cell receptor beta chains below, sequenced in a study of cytomegalovirus exposure and HLA in healthy donors. PCR amplification relied on 60 Vbeta primers (plus 13 Jbeta primers). The assay was immunoSEQ multiplex PCR, and TCRdb's table has in-frame clones only and misses some. This sample's clone table lists around 100,000 clones. Sequencing was carried out using PBMCs. These receptors came from a man aged 50 or older in good health and CMV-seronegative.

The chain recombines TRBV6-1 with TRBJ1-1; D might be TRBD1 (6 bases). The germline V gene encodes CDR1 MNHNS and CDR2 SASEGT. The ends were cut back, 8 bases at V and 1 base at J, with 20 bases in the middle. The CDR3 spans 16 residues. This CDR3 is CASRAPNRAANTEAFF. As DNA, the CDR3 is TGTGCCAGCCGTGCCCCAAACAGGGCGGCGAACACTGAAGCTTTCTTT.

The chain links TRBV25-1 to TRBJ2-2; D possibly corresponds to TRBD2 (6 bases). CDR3 length equals 15 residues. Germline-derived CDR1 and CDR2 are MGHDK and SYGVNS. V was cut by 7 bases and J by 6 bases, with 18 bases left in between. The CDR3 loop is CASMVSGLEAGELFF. The CDR3 DNA reads TGTGCCAGCATGGTTTCGGGACTTGAAGCCGGGGAGCTGTTTTTT.

The chain carries TRBV25-1 and TRBJ1-1, with unresolved D. Germline V gene lookup returns CDR1 MGHDK and CDR2 SYGVNS. Trimming left V 4 bases short and J 3 bases short, with 9 bases between. The CDR3 sequence is 13 residues long. In nucleotides, the CDR3 is TGTGCCAGCAGTGGATTACACCACACTGAAGCTTTCTTT. Protein: CASSGLHHTEAFF. The variable domain in full, with the rest retrieved from reference TRBV25-1 and TRBJ1-1, is EADIYQTPRYLVIGTGKKITLECSQTMGHDKMYWYQQDPGMELHLIHYSYGVNSTEKGDLSSESTVSRIRTEHFPLTLESARPSHTSQYLCASSGLHHTEAFFGQGTRLTVV.

The chain recombines TRBV5-1 with TRBJ1-2; the D is unclear. Germline V gene lookup returns CDR1 SGHRS and CDR2 YFSETQ. The V end was cut by 2 bases, the J end by 3 bases, with 8 bases between. The CDR3 consists of 13 residues. The CDR3 spells CASSFTTDYGYTF. The CDR3 DNA follows: TGCGCCAGCAGCTTCACAACCGACTATGGCTACACCTTC.

The chain employs TRBV7-9 and TRBJ1-1, with D uncertain. V shed 1 base and J shed 7 bases, with 7 bases lying between them. The CDR3 is made up of 12 amino acids. Germline V CDR1 and CDR2: SEHNR, FQNEAQ (reference sequence). The CDR3 region has the DNA TGTGCCAGCAGCTTAGGAGGGTTTGAAGCTTTCTTT. Translation: CASSLGGFEAFF.

This chain links TRBV5-1 with TRBJ2-5, with TRBD2 matching over 9 bases. The CDR3 length is 14 residues. CDR1 and CDR2 (germline): SGHRS, YFSETQ. Trimming removed 4 bases from V and 2 bases from J; junction bases left unmatched: 3. CDR3 sequence (DNA): TGCGCCAGCAGCCCCGCGGGAGGGCAAGAGACCCAGTACTTC. This codes for CASSPAGGQETQYF.

The rearrangement joins TRBV12-5 to TRBJ2-7, with 7 bases aligning to TRBD1. V lost 1 base to trimming and J lost 3 bases; unmatched junction nucleotides: 3. CDR1 LGHNT and CDR2 FRNRAP come from the germline V gene. The CDR3 is 14 amino acids. The chain's CDR3 is CASGLGGTVYEQYF. The CDR3 bases are TGTGCTAGTGGTTTGGGGGGGACAGTCTACGAGCAGTACTTC.

The V and J genes are TRBV5-6 and TRBJ2-5; 7 positions match TRBD1. The germline V gene encodes CDR1 SGHDT and CDR2 YYEEEE. V gave up 0 bases and J gave up 2 bases; unmatched junction bases: 4. This CDR3 region has 15 residues. The chain's CDR3 is CASSLVGQTQETQYF. The CDR3 DNA sequence: TGTGCCAGCAGCTTGGTGGGACAGACGCAAGAGACCCAGTACTTC.

The J gene is TRBJ1-2, the V gene TRBV4-1; tentative D call: TRBD1 (5 bases). V was clipped by 4 bases and J by 2 bases, with 14 bases between them. This CDR3 spans 15 amino acids. The germline V gene encodes CDR1 MGHRA and CDR2 YSYEKL. CDR3 sequence (DNA): TGCGCCAGCAGCCTTGGCAGGGAACGGAACTATGGCTACACCTTC. Encoded protein: CASSLGRERNYGYTF.

V usage is TRBV7-2 and J usage is TRBJ2-3; TRBD2 aligns across 9 bases. This CDR3 has 17 residues. V lost 5 bases and J lost 1; bases outside the gene matches: 10. CDR1 SGHTA and CDR2 FQGNSA come from the germline V gene. This chain's CDR3 is CASSPKRTSARTDTQYF. CDR3 nucleotide sequence: TGTGCCAGCAGCCCTAAGAGGACTAGCGCCCGCACAGATACGCAGTATTTT.

The V call is TRBV12-5, the J call TRBJ2-2, with D possibly TRBD2 on 7 matching bases. V lost 5 bases to trimming and J lost 5 bases, with 21 bases between them. CDR1 is LGHNT and CDR2 is FRNRAP in the germline V gene. CDR3 size: 17 residues. For the CDR3, the DNA is TGTGCTAGTGGTCTTCCGAGGGGGAGCGGGATGACCGGGGAGCTGTTTTTT. Protein: CASGLPRGSGMTGELFF.

The rearrangement uses TRBV5-1 and TRBJ1-2, with 7 bases fitting TRBD1. V was pared by 0 bases and J by 4 bases, with 6 bases of the junction left unmatched. Germline-derived CDR1 and CDR2 are SGHRS and YFSETQ. The CDR3 has 15 residues. The CDR3 sequence: CASSLAGPGGYGYTF. CDR3 DNA sequence: TGCGCCAGCAGCTTGGCGGGCCCAGGGGGCTATGGCTACACCTTC.

DNA for the CDR3: TGCGCCAGCACCCGTCAGGGACAGGGAGGCTACGAGCAGTACTTC. It codes for CASTRQGQGGYEQYF. The gene calls are TRBV5-1 and TRBJ2-7, with 9 nucleotides matching TRBD1. With 6 bases clipped from V and 3 bases from J, the junction kept 10 bases outside the gene matches. CDR3 length: 15 residues. Germline V CDR1 and CDR2: SGHRS, YFSETQ.

The chain carries TRBV7-9 and TRBJ2-7; D is ambiguous. The CDR3 consists of 15 residues. Germline-derived CDR1 and CDR2 are SEHNR and FQNEAQ (reference sequence). Trimming shortened V by 1 base and J by 1 base, and 11 bases separated the two germline ends. The CDR3, as DNA: TGTGCCAGCAGCTTAGAGCAAGCATATTCCTACGAGCAGTACTTC. Protein product: CASSLEQAYSYEQYF. Full variable domain (rest looked up from reference TRBV7-9 and TRBJ2-7): DTGVSQNPRHKITKRGQNVTFRCDPISEHNRLYWYRQTLGQGPEFLTYFQNEAQLEKSRLLSDRFSAERPKGSFSTLEIQRTEQGDSAMYLCASSLEQAYSYEQYFGPGTRLTVT.

The rearrangement links TRBV10-2 to TRBJ1-3, with TRBD1 identical over 7 bases. The trim removed 6 bases at V and 2 bases at J, leaving 4 bases unmatched. Germline-derived CDR1 and CDR2 are WSHSY and SAAADI. CDR3 length: 14 amino acids. The CDR3 spells CASSADRAGNTIYF. In DNA, the CDR3 is TGCGCCAGCAGCGCCGACAGGGCTGGAAACACCATATATTTT.

V usage is TRBV5-1 and J usage is TRBJ1-1, with 7 bases lining up with TRBD1. The ends lost 3 bases at V and 2 bases at J; junction bases unmatched: 7. Germline V gene data show CDR1 as SGHRS and CDR2 as YFSETQ. The CDR3 spans 15 residues. Here the CDR3 reads CASSSLQGGNTEAFF. The CDR3 nucleotides read TGCGCCAGCAGCTCATTGCAGGGGGGTAACACTGAAGCTTTCTTT.

V is TRBV6-1 and J is TRBJ1-2, with D uncertain. CDR3 length equals 12 residues. Trimming took 4 bases from V and 4 from J, leaving 7 bases between them. CDR1 MNHNS and CDR2 SASEGT come from the germline V gene. The CDR3 DNA is TGTGCCAGCAGTGGTCAGTCCTATGGCTACACCTTC. Residues: CASSGQSYGYTF.

J is TRBJ1-4 and V is TRBV19; D unresolved. Deletions cut 3 bases from V and 3 bases from J, with 17 bases between. CDR3 length equals 17 residues. The germline CDR1 and CDR2 sequences are LNHDA and SQIVND (reference sequence). As DNA, the CDR3 is TGTGCCAGTAGTATCACTGACCAGGTAGTCTCTAATGAAAAACTGTTTTTT. Translating gives CASSITDQVVSNEKLFF.

The rearrangement uses TRBV4-2 and TRBJ2-1, with 9 positions matching TRBD2. V lost 1 base, J lost 4 bases, and 8 bases stayed unmatched. Germline V gene data show CDR1 as LGHNA and CDR2 as YNFKEQ. The CDR3 sequence is 17 residues long. The CDR3 bases are TGTGCCAGCAGCCAAGGGGTTACTAGCGGGCCTTACAATGAGCAGTTCTTC. Its translation is CASSQGVTSGPYNEQFF.

The rearrangement links TRBV7-2 to TRBJ1-3, with D uncertain. The length of the CDR3 is 15 residues. V was shortened by 2 bases and J by 4 bases, with 12 bases between the two germline ends. CDR1 is SGHTA and CDR2 is FQGNSA in the germline V gene. The CDR3 region is CASSLSTAEGNTIYF. Written as DNA, the CDR3 is TGTGCCAGCAGCTTATCGACGGCGGAGGGAAACACCATATATTTT.

The chain employs TRBV11-2 and TRBJ1-2; D unresolved. Trimming removed 2 bases from V and 4 bases from J, with 5 bases in between. Germline CDR1 is SGHAT and CDR2 is FQNNGV. There are 12 residues in the CDR3. As DNA, the CDR3 is TGTGCCAGCAGCTTAATGAGCTATGGCTACACCTTC. Its protein product is CASSLMSYGYTF.

This chain joins TRBV27 and TRBJ1-5; 9 positions match TRBD1. Germline-derived CDR1 and CDR2 are MNHEY and SMNVEV (reference sequence). The V and J ends lost 2 bases and 5 bases, in that order; junction bases with no gene match: 1. The CDR3 length is 14 residues. CDR3 nucleotides: TGTGCCAGCAGTTTAAGACAGGGGGATCAGCCCCAGCATTTT. It codes for CASSLRQGDQPQHF.

V gene TRBV5-4 combines with J gene TRBJ2-7, with D tentatively TRBD1 (5 bases). The CDR3 contains 15 residues. Germline CDR1 and CDR2: SGHNT and YYREEE (reference sequence). The V and J ends lost 3 bases and 3 bases respectively, with 16 bases between them. CDR3 in DNA: TGTGCCAGCAGCTCAGGGCCCCCCGCCTACTACGAGCAGTACTTC. Translation: CASSSGPPAYYEQYF.